A selection of T cell receptor beta chains follows, all from one sample in a study of T cell changes during pregnancy in multiple sclerosis. Some clones are missing from TCRdb's copy, which holds only in-frame ones; the method was immunoSEQ multiplex PCR. This sample has around 57,000 clones, with roughly 91% found just once. The specimen comprised peripheral blood, sampled after pregnancy. The source of these receptors is a female donor in good health, enrolled as a control in a pregnancy study. CDR3s leave out the opening cysteine and the closing phenylalanine or tryptophan.

V gene,CDR3 protein
TRBV7-9,ASSLDLGQGPHD
TRBV18,ASSPPGANYGYT
TRBV30,ASQILTGGKKLF
TRBV4-1,ASSQTGTGGFYEQY
TRBV7-9,ASSLAAGQGGTEAF
TRBV7-3,ASSPTAGLINTEAF
TRBV5-6,ASSLGRDGQPQH
TRBV4-3,ASSRRTHDNYGYT
TRBV14,ASSQDTYPNSPLH
TRBV6-4,ASSVHGQGKTEAF
TRBV4-1,ASSQMGYREASGNTIY
TRBV27,ASSLNADMSNEQY
TRBV6-5,ASSSRGFNNQPQH
TRBV18,ASSPTQNTEAF
TRBV2,ASSVDTQTAETQY
TRBV12-5,ASGLALEQGRAF
TRBV15,ATSRDRTGARSTDTQY
TRBV19,ASSSGTGKGQPQH
TRBV13,ASSLGDRRTASTDTQY
TRBV25-1,ASSETRQGLRNEAF
TRBV5-4,ASSLIILGAGGQETQY
TRBV9,ASSVALDRDEAF
TRBV11-3,ASSRQGQTEAF
TRBV5-1,ASSPSSTGMSYNEQF
TRBV7-9,ASSLGTDVAGYT
TRBV4-3,ASSQMPGNYGYT
TRBV5-6,ASSAKYRVNTEAF
TRBV9,ASSESGSWYGYT
TRBV19,ASSSRGQGDWETQY
TRBV4-1,ASSQGGNTEAF
TRBV6-1,ASRTRQGLLQPQH
TRBV6-5,ASTQGGAGNTIY
TRBV5-4,ASSLDRDDYGYT
TRBV12-5,ASGLVIRGAREQY
TRBV5-1,ASSLSLAGDTGELF